Listed here is a single TCR beta chain. Its cognate antigen is unknown. The CDR3 has 13 residues. Germline CDR1 reads MNHNS; CDR2 reads SASEGT. V lost 11 bases, J lost 8 bases, and 19 bases lay in between. These data originate in a study of cytomegalovirus exposure and HLA in healthy donors. Regarding the study as a whole: There were several of the most significant clusters that appeared linked to common viral pathogens in a later analysis.

PCR involved 60 Vbeta and 13 Jbeta primers. The repertoire was sequenced with immunoSEQ multiplex PCR; TCRdb's copy has only in-frame clones and lacks some. The table records about 260,000 clones, about four fifths of them present only once. The TCR comes from a woman in her forties in good health and CMV-seropositive. Sequenced: PBMCs. This chain uses TRBV6-1 with TRBJ2-1; D might be TRBD1 (5 bases). CDR3 sequence: CALTRQGRDEQFF. The CDR3 DNA is TGTGCCCTGACCCGGCAGGGCCGCGATGAGCAGTTCTTC.